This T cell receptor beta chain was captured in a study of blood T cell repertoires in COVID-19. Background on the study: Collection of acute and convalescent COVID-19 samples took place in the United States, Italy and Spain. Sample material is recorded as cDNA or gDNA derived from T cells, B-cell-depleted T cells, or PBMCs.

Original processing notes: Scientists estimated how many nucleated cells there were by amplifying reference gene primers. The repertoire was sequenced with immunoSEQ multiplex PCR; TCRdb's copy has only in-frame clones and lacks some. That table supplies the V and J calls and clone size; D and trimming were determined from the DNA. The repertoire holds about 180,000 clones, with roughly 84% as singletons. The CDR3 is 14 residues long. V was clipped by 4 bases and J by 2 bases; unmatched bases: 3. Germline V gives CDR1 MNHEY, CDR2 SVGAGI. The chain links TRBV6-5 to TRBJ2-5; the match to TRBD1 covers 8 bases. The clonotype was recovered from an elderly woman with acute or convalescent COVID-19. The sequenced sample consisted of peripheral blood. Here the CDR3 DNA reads TGTGCCAGCAGTTTTGGACAGGGACAAGAGACCCAGTACTTC. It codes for CASSFGQGQETQYF.